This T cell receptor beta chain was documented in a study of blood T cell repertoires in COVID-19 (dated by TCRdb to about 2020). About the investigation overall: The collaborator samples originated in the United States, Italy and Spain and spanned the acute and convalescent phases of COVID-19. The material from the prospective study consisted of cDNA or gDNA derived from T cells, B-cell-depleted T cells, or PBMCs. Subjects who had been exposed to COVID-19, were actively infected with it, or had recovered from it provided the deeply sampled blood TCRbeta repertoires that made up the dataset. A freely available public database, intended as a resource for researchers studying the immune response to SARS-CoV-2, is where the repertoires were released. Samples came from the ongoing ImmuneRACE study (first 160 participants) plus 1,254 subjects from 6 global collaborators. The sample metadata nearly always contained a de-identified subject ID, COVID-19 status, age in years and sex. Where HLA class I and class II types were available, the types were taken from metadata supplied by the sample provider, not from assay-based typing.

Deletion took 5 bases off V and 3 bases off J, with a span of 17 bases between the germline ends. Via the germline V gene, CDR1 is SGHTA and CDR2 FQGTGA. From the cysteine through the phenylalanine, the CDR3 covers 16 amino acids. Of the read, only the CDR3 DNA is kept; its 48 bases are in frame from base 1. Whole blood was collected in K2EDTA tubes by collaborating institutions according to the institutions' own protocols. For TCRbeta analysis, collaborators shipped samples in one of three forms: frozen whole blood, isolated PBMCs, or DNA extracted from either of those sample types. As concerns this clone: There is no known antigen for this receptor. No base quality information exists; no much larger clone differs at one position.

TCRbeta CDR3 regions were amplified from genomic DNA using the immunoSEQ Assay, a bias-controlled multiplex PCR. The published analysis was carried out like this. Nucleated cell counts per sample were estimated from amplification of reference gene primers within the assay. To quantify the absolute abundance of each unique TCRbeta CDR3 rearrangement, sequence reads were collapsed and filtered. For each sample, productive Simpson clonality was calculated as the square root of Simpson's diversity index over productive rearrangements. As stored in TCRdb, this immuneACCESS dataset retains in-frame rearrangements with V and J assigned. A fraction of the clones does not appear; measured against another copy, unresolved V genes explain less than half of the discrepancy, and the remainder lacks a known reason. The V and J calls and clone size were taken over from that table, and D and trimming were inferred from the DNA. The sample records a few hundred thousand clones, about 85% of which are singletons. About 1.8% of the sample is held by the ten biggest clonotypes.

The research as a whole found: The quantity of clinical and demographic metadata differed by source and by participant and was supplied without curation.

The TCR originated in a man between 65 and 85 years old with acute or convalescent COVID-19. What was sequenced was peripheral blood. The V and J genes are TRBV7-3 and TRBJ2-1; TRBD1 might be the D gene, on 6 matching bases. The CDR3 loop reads CASSTRQASNYNEQFF. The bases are TGTGCCAGCAGCACCCGACAGGCCTCCAACTACAATGAGCAGTTCTTC. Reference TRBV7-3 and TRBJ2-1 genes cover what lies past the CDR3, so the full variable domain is GAGVSQTPSNKVTEKGKYVELRCDPISGHTALYWYRQSLGQGPEFLIYFQGTGAADDSGLPNDRFFAVRPEGSVSTLKIQRTERGDSAVYLCASSTRQASNYNEQFFGPGTRLTVL.